This T cell receptor (beta chain) was captured in a study of cytomegalovirus exposure and HLA in healthy donors. Trimming shortened V by 0 bases and J by 8 bases, and 9 bases separated the two germline ends. The germline V gene encodes CDR1 SGDLS and CDR2 YYNGEE. The CDR3 is made up of 14 amino acids. PCR amplification relied on 60 Vbeta primers (plus 13 Jbeta primers). Only in-frame clones appear in the TCRdb table, and some are missing; sequencing was by immunoSEQ multiplex PCR. The sample contains about 190,000 clones, more than 65% of which appear only once. Study findings and constraints: Among the sequence variants, a highly shared cluster was likely an artifact of sequencing. With later analysis, a missense DCLRE1C variant became linked to TCR beta V- and J-gene trimming.

This clone appeared many times. The antigen remains undetermined. The specimen sequenced was PBMCs. The sequence derives from a man aged 50 to 60 in good health and CMV-seronegative. The rearrangement links TRBV9 to TRBJ1-6; D is undetermined. CDR3 protein: CASSVETDHSPLHF. For the CDR3, the DNA is TGTGCCAGCAGCGTAGAAACTGATCATTCACCCCTCCACTTT.